This T cell receptor (beta chain) was documented in a study of T cell responses to AZD1222 COVID-19 vaccine. Study-wide findings and caveats: At 160-218 and 743-854, vaccine-associated CD4 TCRs were dominant, and they spanned spike. There were mostly white British donors and more females than males, and clonal diversity was possibly underestimated.

Analysis merged second doses at about 4 or about 12 weeks. Germline-derived CDR1 and CDR2 are MGHRA and YSYEKL. The CDR3 consists of 20 residues. Losses at the gene ends were 4 bases for V and 2 bases for J; bases not matched to a gene: 22. The method was immunoSEQ multiplex PCR; TCRdb's version includes in-frame clones alone and lacks a portion of them. The table shows some 150,000 clones, with about 92% occurring only once. About this clone: Its cognate antigen is unknown.

The chain joins TRBV4-1 to TRBJ2-7, with 8 bases matching TRBD1. The clonotype originates from an adult who received the AZD1222 COVID-19 vaccine. The sequenced sample was peripheral blood, obtained 28 days after the second AZD1222 dose. CDR3 amino acids: CASSPRLGTGGPFGPYEQYF. In nucleotides, the CDR3 is TGCGCCAGCAGCCCCCGTCTAGGGACAGGAGGACCATTTGGCCCCTACGAGCAGTACTTC.